A single sample is the source of the 6 T cell receptor beta chains below, sequenced in a study of vaccination effects on CD4 cells after COVID-19. Using immunoSEQ multiplex PCR, the repertoire was profiled, and TCRdb retains in-frame clones only, with some absent. Among fewer than 50,000 clones listed, 70% to 85% were seen once. ViraFEST assay sequencing came after antigen-specific CD4+ T cells were expanded with viral peptide pools. Isolating CD4+ T cells followed ten to eleven days of culture. Vaccination of participants consisted of two doses of either the BNT162b2 or mRNA-1273 vaccine. These TCRs' antigens remain unknown. Sequenced material: CD4+ T cells from PBMCs cultured with HCoV-NL63 spike peptides, taken after COVID-19 vaccination. The source of these receptors is a human donor who received a COVID-19 vaccine. Some clones in this sample may be carry-over from other donors' samples.

The chain joins TRBV30 to TRBJ1-5, with TRBD1 as a possible D gene (5 bases). The CDR3 length is 13 residues. Germline V lookup: CDR1 GTSNPN, CDR2 SVGIG (reference sequence). V was cut by 2 bases and J by 10 bases, with 15 bases left in between. The CDR3 region is CAWSLGAQGPQHF. The CDR3 nucleotides read TGTGCCTGGAGTCTCGGGGCCCAGGGCCCCCAGCATTTT.

The CDR3 reads CASHYRTGGTEAFF. CDR3 DNA sequence: TGTGCCAGCCATTACCGCACAGGGGGCACTGAAGCTTTCTTT. The J gene is TRBJ1-1, the V gene TRBV6-5; TRBD1 matches at 8 bases. The V gene end was trimmed by 8 bases and the J gene end by 4 bases; junction bases not matched to a gene: 9. Germline CDR1 and CDR2: MNHEY and SVGAGI. CDR3 size: 14 residues.

J is TRBJ2-1 and V is TRBV11-2; no firm D call. The CDR3 loop spans 17 amino acids. Germline CDR1 is SGHAT and CDR2 is FQNNGV. V shed 5 bases and J shed 4 bases, with 21 bases lying between them. CDR3 nucleotide sequence: TGTGCCAGCAGCACCCGACAAACTATAACCCTGTACAATGAGCAGTTCTTC. As protein: CASSTRQTITLYNEQFF.

This clone was found a few times. The V gene is TRBV10-3, the J gene TRBJ2-3; the match to TRBD1 covers 8 bases. Germline assignment: CDR1 ENHRY and CDR2 SYGVKD. This CDR3 is 15 amino acids long. Trimming cost V 0 bases and J 5 bases; bases outside gene matches: 4. CDR3 sequence reads: CAISESTGERDTQYF. DNA of the CDR3: TGTGCCATCAGTGAGTCGACAGGGGAAAGAGATACGCAGTATTTT.

The chain joins TRBV7-2 to TRBJ2-3; a possible D gene is TRBD2 (5 bases). Trimming cost V 5 bases and J 4 bases, with 16 bases left between them. The CDR3 has 15 residues. CDR1 is SGHTA and CDR2 is FQGNSA in the germline V gene. The CDR3 DNA is TGTGCCAGCAGCCTCGGGGTCTGGGTCCCAGATACGCAGTATTTT. Its translation: CASSLGVWVPDTQYF.

This clone was seen only once. The V and J genes are TRBV18 and TRBJ2-5; perhaps TRBD1 as D (5 bases). The CDR3 spans 14 residues. Germline assignment: CDR1 KGHSH and CDR2 LQKENI. Trimming removed 3 bases at V and 1 base at J, with 9 bases between. The CDR3 loop reads CASSPRTPQETQYF. CDR3 in DNA: TGTGCCAGCTCACCGAGGACACCCCAAGAGACCCAGTACTTC.